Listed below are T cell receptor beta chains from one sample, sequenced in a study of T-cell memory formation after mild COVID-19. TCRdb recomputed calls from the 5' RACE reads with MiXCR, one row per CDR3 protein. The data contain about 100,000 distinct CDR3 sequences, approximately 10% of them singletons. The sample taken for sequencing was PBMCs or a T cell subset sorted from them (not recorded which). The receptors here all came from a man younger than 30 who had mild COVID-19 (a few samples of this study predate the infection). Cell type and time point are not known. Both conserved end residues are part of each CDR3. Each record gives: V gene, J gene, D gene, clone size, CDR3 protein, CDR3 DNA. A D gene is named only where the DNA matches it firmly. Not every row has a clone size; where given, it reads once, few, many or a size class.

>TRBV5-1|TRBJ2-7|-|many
CASSLRGFHEQYF
TGCGCCAGCAGCTTAAGAGGGTTCCACGAGCAGTACTTC
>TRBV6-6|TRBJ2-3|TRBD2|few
CASSYPLERGLTDTQYF
TGTGCCAGCAGTTACCCCCTCGAGCGGGGGCTCACAGATACGCAGTATTTT
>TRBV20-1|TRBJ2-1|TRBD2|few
CSARDRGVYYNEQFF
TGCAGTGCTAGAGATCGGGGGGTCTACTACAATGAGCAGTTCTTC
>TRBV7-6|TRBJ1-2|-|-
CASSFAGGVGYTF
TGTGCCAGCAGCTTCGCCGGGGGCGTTGGCTACACCTTC
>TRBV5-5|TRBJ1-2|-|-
CASTPGLNYGYTF
TGTGCCAGCACGCCGGGACTTAACTATGGCTACACCTTC
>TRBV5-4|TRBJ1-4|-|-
CASSREPTDYATNEKLFF
TGTGCCAGCAGCCGAGAGCCGACAGACTATGCAACTAATGAAAAACTGTTTTTT
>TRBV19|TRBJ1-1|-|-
CASSIARNTEAFF
TGTGCCAGTAGTATAGCGCGGAACACTGAAGCTTTCTTT
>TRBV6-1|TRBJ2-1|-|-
CAVESGRSYNEQFF
TGTGCCGTGGAATCGGGCCGCTCCTACAATGAGCAGTTCTTC
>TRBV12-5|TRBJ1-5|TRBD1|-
CASGPTGTGYQPQHF
TGTGCTAGTGGTCCCACCGGGACAGGGTATCAGCCCCAGCATTTT
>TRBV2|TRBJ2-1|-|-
CASSDPRDGGSYNEQFF
TGTGCCAGCAGTGATCCCCGTGACGGGGGCTCCTACAATGAGCAGTTCTTC
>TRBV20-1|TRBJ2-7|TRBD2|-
CSARDSAAGEIYEQYF
TGCAGTGCTAGAGATTCGGCAGCGGGGGAAATTTACGAGCAGTACTTC
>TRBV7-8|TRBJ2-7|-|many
CASSLGAFYEQYF
TGTGCCAGCAGCTTAGGGGCCTTCTACGAGCAGTACTTC
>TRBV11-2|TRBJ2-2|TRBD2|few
CASSPPTSVGELFF
TGTGCCAGCAGCCCCCCGACTAGCGTCGGGGAGCTGTTTTTT
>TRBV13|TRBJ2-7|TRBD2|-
CASSLRGAQSYEQYF
TGTGCCAGCAGCTTGCGGGGGGCCCAATCCTACGAGCAGTACTTC
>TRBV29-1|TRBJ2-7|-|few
CSVEDESLEQYF
TGCAGCGTTGAAGATGAGTCTCTCGAGCAGTACTTC
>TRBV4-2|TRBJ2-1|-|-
CASSPRDIGNTYNEQFF
TGTGCCAGCAGCCCTCGGGACATCGGGAACACCTACAATGAGCAGTTCTTC
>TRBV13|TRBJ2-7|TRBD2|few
CASSSLGLAGYEQYF
TGTGCCAGCAGCTCCCTCGGACTAGCGGGATACGAGCAGTACTTC
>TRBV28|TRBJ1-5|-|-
CASSFKLSGGNQPQHF
TGTGCCAGCAGTTTTAAATTGTCCGGGGGCAATCAGCCCCAGCATTTT
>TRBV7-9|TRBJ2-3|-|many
CASSDRRDTQYF
TGTGCCAGCAGCGACAGGAGGGATACGCAGTATTTT
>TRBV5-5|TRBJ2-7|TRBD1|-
CASSLNPGTASYEQYF
TGTGCCAGCAGCTTGAACCCCGGGACAGCCTCCTACGAGCAGTACTTC
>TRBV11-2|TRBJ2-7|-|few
CASSSDTRVIPYEQYF
TGTGCCAGCAGCTCCGATACCAGGGTGATTCCCTACGAGCAGTACTTC
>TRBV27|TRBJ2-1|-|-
CASSFLISSYNEQFF
TGTGCCAGCAGTTTCTTAATTAGCTCCTACAATGAGCAGTTCTTC
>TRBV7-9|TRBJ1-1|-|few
CASSQTGPVNTEAFF
TGTGCCAGCAGCCAAACAGGCCCTGTGAACACTGAAGCTTTCTTT
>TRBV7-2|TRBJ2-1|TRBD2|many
CASSRRGDSYNEQFF
TGTGCCAGCAGCCGCCGGGGGGACTCCTACAATGAGCAGTTCTTC
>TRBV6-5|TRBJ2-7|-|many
CASSADWDEQYF
TGTGCCAGCAGTGCTGACTGGGACGAGCAGTACTTC
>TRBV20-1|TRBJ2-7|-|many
CSARDNYEQYF
TGCAGTGCTAGGGACAACTACGAGCAGTACTTC
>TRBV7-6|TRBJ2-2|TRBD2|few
CASSRTSGGALGTGELFF
TGTGCCAGCAGCCGGACTAGCGGGGGGGCGCTGGGCACCGGGGAGCTGTTTTTT
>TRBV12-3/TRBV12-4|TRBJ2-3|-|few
CASSLRQGPLLDTQYF
TGTGCCAGCAGTTTACGGCAGGGGCCCTTATTGGATACGCAGTATTTT
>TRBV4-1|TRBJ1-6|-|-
CASSQAPRGGNSPLHF
TGCGCCAGCAGCCAGGCCCCACGGGGAGGTAATTCACCCCTCCACTTT
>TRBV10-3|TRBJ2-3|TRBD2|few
CAISDTPTSGGPSTQYF
TGTGCCATCAGTGACACTCCGACTAGCGGGGGGCCTAGTACGCAGTATTTT
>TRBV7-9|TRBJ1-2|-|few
CASSLVVQADGYTF
TGTGCCAGCAGCTTAGTCGTTCAGGCCGATGGCTACACCTTC
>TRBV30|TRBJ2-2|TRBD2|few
CAWEGLRGTGELFF
TGTGCCTGGGAGGGACTACGCGGGACCGGGGAGCTGTTTTTT
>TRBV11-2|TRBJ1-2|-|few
CASSFGPEGYTF
TGTGCCAGCAGCTTCGGGCCAGAGGGCTACACCTTC
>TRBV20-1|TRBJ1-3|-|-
CSASYGNTIYF
TGCAGTGCTAGCTACGGAAACACCATATATTTT
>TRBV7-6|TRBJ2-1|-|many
CASSLALHNEQFF
TGTGCCAGCAGCTTAGCGCTCCACAATGAGCAGTTCTTC
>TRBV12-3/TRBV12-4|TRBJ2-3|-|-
CASSLGLFGQYF
TGTGCCAGCAGTTTAGGACTCTTCGGGCAGTATTTT
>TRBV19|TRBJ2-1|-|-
CSSGDSYNEQFF
TGCTCCTCGGGTGACTCCTACAATGAGCAGTTCTTC
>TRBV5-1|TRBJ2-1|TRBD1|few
CASSLMGQSSYNEQFF
TGCGCCAGCAGCTTGATGGGACAGAGCTCCTACAATGAGCAGTTCTTC
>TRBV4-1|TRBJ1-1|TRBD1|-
CASSHPQGRNTEAFF
TGCGCCAGCAGCCACCCACAGGGGAGGAACACTGAAGCTTTCTTT
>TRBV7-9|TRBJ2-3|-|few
CASSLDWVGDTQYF
TGTGCCAGCAGCTTAGACTGGGTGGGAGATACGCAGTATTTT
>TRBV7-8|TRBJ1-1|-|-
CASSSRTVNTEAFF
TGTGCCAGCAGCTCTCGGACGGTGAACACTGAAGCTTTCTTT
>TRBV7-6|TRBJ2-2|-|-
CASSPGHDEHGELFF
TGTGCCAGCAGCCCAGGACACGATGAACACGGGGAGCTGTTTTTT
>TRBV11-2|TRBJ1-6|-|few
CASSLGDNSPLHF
TGTGCCAGCAGCTTAGGAGATAATTCACCCCTCCACTTT
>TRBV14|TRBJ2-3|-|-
CASSQDFGDTQYF
TGTGCCAGCAGCCAAGACTTTGGAGATACGCAGTATTTT
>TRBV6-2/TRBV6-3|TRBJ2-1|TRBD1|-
CASSYRTQGIYNEQFF
TGTGCCAGCAGTTATAGGACACAGGGGATCTACAATGAGCAGTTCTTC
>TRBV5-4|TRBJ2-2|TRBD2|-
CASSLAGSGAAGELFF
TGTGCCAGCAGCTTGGCTGGGAGCGGGGCCGCCGGGGAGCTGTTTTTT